This section outlines one T cell receptor beta chain sequence together with its context. Treatment meaning: around 19 received Ad26.COV2.S at low or high dose, single or two shots; about 5 received placebo; per-sample allocation not given. Sampling took place 63 days after the first vaccine or placebo injection. Germline V gene sequence: CDR1 LNHDA, CDR2 SQIVND (reference sequence). The junction had 6 bases not matched to a gene; V was cut back by 3 bases and J by 3 bases. The CDR3 runs to 17 residues. These data are taken from a study of Ad26.COV2.S vaccination and SARS-CoV-2 variants. Here immunoSEQ multiplex PCR was the method, and the copy in TCRdb shows in-frame clones only, minus some. The sample gives approximately 300,000 clones, more than 70% of which show up once; 1.9% is in the top ten.

This rearrangement joins TRBV19 to TRBJ2-3; TRBD2 matches 13 bases. The TCR was taken from a person aged 18-65 years who received the Ad26.COV2.S COVID-19 vaccine or a placebo. Material: peripheral blood, obtained in a trial of Ad26.COV2.S vaccine versus placebo. CDR3 sequence reads: CASSISTSGGNTDTQYF. The CDR3 region has the DNA TGTGCCAGTAGTATCTCGACTAGCGGGGGGAATACAGATACGCAGTATTTT.